This TCR beta chain was profiled in a study of OX40 agonist ivuxolimab in advanced cancers. On cycle 4 day 1 and cycle 7 day 1, as well as at baseline, blood was sampled. To note about this clone: Its target is not known.

The V gene lost 8 bases and the J gene lost 2 bases, with 16 bases spanning the gap. The CDR3 is 14 residues long. Germline lookup yields CDR1 MDHEN and CDR2 SYDVKM. TCRdb keeps only in-frame clones here, not all; method: immunoSEQ multiplex PCR. The table lists about 66,000 clones, roughly 84% of them singletons. Study-wide results and limits: Determination of antigen specificity was not performed for the expanded peripheral T cells. Clonal expansion was seen in CD4+ and CD8+ blood T cells by week 6 at 0.1 to 3.0 mg/kg.

The origin of this receptor is an adult with an advanced solid tumor such as melanoma, head and neck, liver or kidney cancer. The V call is TRBV28, the J call TRBJ2-7; D could derive from TRBD1 or TRBD2 (5 bases each). The sample in question was CD4+ or CD8+ T cells sorted from blood, obtained in a trial of the OX40 agonist ivuxolimab. The chain's CDR3 is CASCRDRATYEQYF. The CDR3 DNA reads as TGTGCCAGCTGCCGGGACCGAGCTACCTACGAGCAGTACTTC.